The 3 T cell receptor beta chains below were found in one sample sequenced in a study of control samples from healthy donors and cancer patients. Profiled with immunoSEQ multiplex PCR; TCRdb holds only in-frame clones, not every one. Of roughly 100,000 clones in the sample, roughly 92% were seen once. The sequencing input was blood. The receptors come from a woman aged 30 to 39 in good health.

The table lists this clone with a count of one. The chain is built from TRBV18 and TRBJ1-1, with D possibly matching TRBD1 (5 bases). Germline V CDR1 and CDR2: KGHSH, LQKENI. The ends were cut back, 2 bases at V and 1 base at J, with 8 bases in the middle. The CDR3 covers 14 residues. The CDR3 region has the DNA TGTGCCAGCTCACCATTGCAGGGGAACACTGAAGCTTTCTTT. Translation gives CASSPLQGNTEAFF.

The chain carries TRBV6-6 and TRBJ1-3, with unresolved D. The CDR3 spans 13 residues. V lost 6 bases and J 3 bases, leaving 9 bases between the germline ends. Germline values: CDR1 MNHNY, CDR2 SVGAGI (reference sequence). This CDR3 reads CASSPTLGNTIYF. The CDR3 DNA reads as TGTGCCAGCAGCCCGACTCTTGGAAACACCATATATTTT.

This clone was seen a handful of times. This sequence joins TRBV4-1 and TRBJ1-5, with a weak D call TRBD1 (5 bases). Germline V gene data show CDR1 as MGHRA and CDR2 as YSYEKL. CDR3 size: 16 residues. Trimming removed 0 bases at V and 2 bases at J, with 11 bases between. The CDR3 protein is CASSQDRTQGNQPQHF. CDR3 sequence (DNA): TGCGCCAGCAGCCAAGACCGGACACAGGGCAATCAGCCCCAGCATTTT.